This is a list of T cell receptor beta chains from one sample in a study of identical twins. TCRdb reprocessed the 5' RACE reads via MiXCR and lists one record per CDR3 protein. This sample has roughly 240,000 distinct CDR3 sequences, with about 7% found just once. These data also formed part of another study, on yellow fever vaccine responses in identical twins.

Input material: memory (CD45RO+) T cells sorted from blood. Receptor source: a woman between 18 and 30 years old in good health. Each CDR3 is given with its conserved first and last residue. A D gene is named only where the DNA matches it firmly. Clone size is stated in some rows and not others, as once, few, many or a class when expanded.

j_call clone_size v_call d_call cdr3_aa cdr3_nt
TRBJ2-2 many TRBV7-8 NA CASVGDLQNTGELFF TGTGCCAGCGTCGGGGACTTGCAGAACACCGGGGAGCTGTTTTTT
TRBJ2-7 NA TRBV28 TRBD2 CASSWAWAGEVYEQYF TGTGCCAGCAGTTGGGCCTGGGCGGGAGAGGTATACGAGCAGTACTTC
TRBJ2-2 NA TRBV12-3/TRBV12-4 TRBD2 CACCFFRRLAGVDTGELFF TGTGCCTGCTGTTTTTTCCGAAGACTAGCGGGAGTAGACACCGGGGAGCTGTTTTTT
TRBJ2-6 many TRBV7-3 NA CASSLNPGWEGANVLTF TGTGCCAGCAGCTTAAATCCAGGGTGGGAAGGGGCCAACGTCCTGACTTTC
TRBJ2-1 NA TRBV5-1 TRBD2 CASSLVSPVTSGSYEQFF TGCGCCAGCAGCTTGGTATCTCCCGTGACTAGCGGGAGTTATGAGCAGTTCTTC
TRBJ1-2 few TRBV2 TRBD1 CASGGQVGNYGYTF TGTGCCAGCGGGGGACAGGTTGGGAACTATGGCTACACCTTC
TRBJ2-1 many TRBV5-1 NA CASSLGHAGDEQFF TGCGCCAGCAGCTTGGGGCACGCAGGGGATGAGCAGTTCTTC
TRBJ1-4 many TRBV6-6 NA CASKFDGNNEKLFF TGTGCCAGCAAATTCGACGGCAATAATGAAAAACTGTTTTTT
TRBJ1-6 few TRBV5-1 TRBD1 CASSLAQGGNSPLHF TGCGCCAGCAGCCTCGCCCAAGGGGGCAATTCACCCCTCCACTTT
TRBJ2-3 few TRBV5-1 TRBD2 CASSLPGLAGVGDTQYF TGCGCCAGCAGCCTCCCTGGACTAGCGGGAGTGGGAGATACGCAGTATTTT
TRBJ2-1 few TRBV28 NA CASSLRPERGTWGYNEQFF TGTGCCAGCAGTTTACGTCCCGAGAGGGGTACATGGGGATACAATGAGCAGTTCTTC
TRBJ1-5 NA TRBV10-2 NA CASSEFHNQPQHF TGCGCCAGCAGTGAGTTCCATAATCAGCCCCAGCATTTT
TRBJ2-5 many TRBV10-3 TRBD1 CAISGAAGTGVGETQYF TGTGCCATCAGTGGTGCCGCCGGGACAGGGGTAGGAGAGACCCAGTACTTC
TRBJ2-1 NA TRBV19 NA CASRAGTYNEQFF TGTGCCAGTAGGGCAGGAACCTACAATGAGCAGTTCTTC
TRBJ2-3 NA TRBV10-2 NA CASSEQGKDTQYF TGCGCCAGCAGTGAGCAGGGTAAAGATACGCAGTATTTT
TRBJ2-2 NA TRBV18 TRBD2 CASSPLPGLAGTGELFF TGTGCCAGCTCACCACTTCCGGGACTAGCGGGAACCGGGGAGCTGTTTTTT
TRBJ2-5 NA TRBV20-1 TRBD1 CSARDTGTGGLVGQETQYF TGCAGTGCTAGAGACACCGGGACAGGGGGCTTGGTGGGCCAAGAGACCCAGTACTTC
TRBJ2-1 NA TRBV10-2 NA CASSGVAGTAPRNEQFF TGCGCCAGCAGTGGGGTTGCCGGGACCGCTCCCCGGAATGAGCAGTTCTTC
TRBJ2-4 many TRBV29-1 NA CSVGVDRLTKNIQYF TGCAGCGTCGGGGTGGACAGACTAACCAAAAACATTCAGTACTTC
TRBJ1-1 NA TRBV6-1 NA CASSEGQAEMNTEAFF TGTGCCAGCAGTGAAGGACAGGCCGAAATGAACACTGAAGCTTTCTTT
TRBJ2-3 many TRBV7-8 NA CASSFQRLDTQYF TGTGCCAGCAGCTTCCAGCGACTGGATACGCAGTATTTT
TRBJ1-5 medium-sized TRBV24-1 TRBD1 CATGPAGTGTSNQPQHF TGTGCCACCGGACCTGCCGGGACAGGGACTAGCAATCAGCCCCAGCATTTT
TRBJ2-2 many TRBV28 NA CASSLKSLAPAPNTGELFF TGTGCCAGCAGTTTAAAGTCCCTAGCGCCGGCTCCGAACACCGGGGAGCTGTTTTTT
TRBJ2-3 NA TRBV7-3 TRBD2 CASSPGTSGIHTDTQYF TGTGCCAGCAGCCCGGGGACTAGCGGGATCCACACAGATACGCAGTATTTT
TRBJ2-5 many TRBV5-1 NA CASSLDTSQETQYF TGCGCCAGCAGCTTGGACACTTCCCAAGAGACCCAGTACTTC
TRBJ2-2 many TRBV12-3/TRBV12-4 NA CASSLFRGNTGELFF TGTGCCAGCAGTTTATTCAGGGGGAACACCGGGGAGCTGTTTTTT
TRBJ2-7 NA TRBV15 NA CATRGGRGTYEQYF TGTGCCACCCGGGGTGGCAGGGGTACCTACGAGCAGTACTTC
TRBJ2-7 many TRBV5-1 NA CASSYMTVDYEQYF TGCGCCAGCAGCTACATGACGGTAGACTACGAGCAGTACTTC
TRBJ2-1 NA TRBV5-3 TRBD2 CARGPGTSGVIEQFF TGTGCCAGGGGCCCCGGGACTAGCGGGGTCATTGAGCAGTTCTTC